The T cell receptor (beta chain) under discussion was sequenced for a study of blood T cell repertoires in COVID-19. Profiled with immunoSEQ multiplex PCR; TCRdb holds only in-frame clones, not every one. The sample has 400,000 to 450,000 clones; around 89% are singletons. The CDR3 sequence is 16 residues long. Germline V gene sequence: CDR1 LNHDA, CDR2 SQIVND (reference sequence). After removal of 8 bases from V and 5 bases from J, the junction contained 15 bases not matched to a gene. This clonotype originated in a woman between 40 and 50 years old with COVID-19, enrolled during active disease. This chain uses TRBV19 with TRBJ1-1; 9 nucleotides line up with TRBD1. The sample was peripheral blood. The CDR3 loop reads CASYPGQGRWRTEAFF. Here the CDR3 DNA reads TGTGCCAGTTATCCGGGACAGGGTAGGTGGCGAACTGAAGCTTTCTTT.